What follows are 25 T cell receptor beta chains derived from one specimen sequenced in a study of early T cells in non-severe SARS-CoV-2 infection. TCRdb reprocessed the 5' RACE reads with MiXCR, giving one entry per CDR3 protein. The data show just under 60,000 distinct CDR3 sequences, 6.5% to 8.5% seen once. Sequenced input: whole blood. The receptors were gathered from an adult who was a healthcare worker with PCR-confirmed SARS-CoV-2 infection or an uninfected control (not recorded which).

This clonotype was seen many times. V and J are TRBV10-2 and TRBJ2-1; no definite D call. With 3 bases removed from V and 6 bases from J, the gap between germline ends came to 3 bases. CDR3 length: 11 residues. Germline assignment: CDR1 WSHSY and CDR2 SAAADI. CDR3: CASSDVNEQFF. The CDR3 DNA reads as TGCGCCAGCAGTGACGTCAATGAGCAGTTCTTC.

This clonotype is categorized as medium-sized. The V gene is TRBV24-1, the J gene TRBJ2-1; D gene ambiguous. Trimming pared 3 bases from V and 9 bases from J, leaving 14 bases between. Germline lookup yields CDR1 KGHDR and CDR2 SFDVKD. The CDR3 is 14 amino acids. The CDR3 DNA reads as TGTGCCACCAGTGATCCCCCTAGAGGCCCTGAGCAGTTCTTC. Translated: CATSDPPRGPEQFF.

This clonotype occurred many times. V is TRBV5-1 and J is TRBJ1-1, with D perhaps TRBD1 (5 bases). The length of the CDR3 is 14 residues. The V end lost 4 bases, the J end lost 4 bases, and 14 bases lay between the germline ends. From germline, CDR1 is SGHRS and CDR2 YFSETQ. CDR3 sequence: CASSPEGRFTEAFF. CDR3 sequence (DNA): TGCGCCAGCAGCCCTGAGGGGCGATTCACTGAAGCTTTCTTT.

The gene calls are TRBV28 and TRBJ1-5; D unresolved. V was cut by 3 bases and J by 0 bases, with 9 bases left in between. The germline CDR1 and CDR2 sequences are MDHEN and SYDVKM. The CDR3 is 15 amino acids. The CDR3, as DNA: TGTGCCAGCAGTTTGCTCGGGTATAGCAATCAGCCCCAGCATTTT. Its protein is CASSLLGYSNQPQHF.

Ten or more counts support this clonotype. The genes are TRBV12-3 or TRBV12-4 and TRBJ2-5; D could derive from TRBD1 or TRBD2 (6 bases each). This CDR3 has 16 amino acids. Trimming removed 0 bases from V and 4 bases from J, with 15 bases in between. CDR3 coding DNA: TGTGCCAGCAGTTTAGCGCGGGGAACAGGGAGAGAGACCCAGTACTTC. It is translated as CASSLARGTGRETQYF.

The table lists this clonotype with many counts. The chain employs TRBV7-3 and TRBJ2-3; the D gene is possibly TRBD2 (6 bases). The V end lost 2 bases, the J end lost 4 bases, and 10 bases lay between the germline ends. The CDR3 loop spans 14 amino acids. CDR1 is SGHTA, CDR2 FQGTGA, per germline. CDR3 sequence: CASSLGLAPDTQYF. The CDR3 region has the DNA TGTGCCAGCAGCTTAGGTCTAGCGCCAGATACGCAGTATTTT.

The chain joins TRBV28 to TRBJ2-4; D call uncertain. CDR1 and CDR2 (germline): MDHEN, SYDVKM. The CDR3 covers 16 residues. V dropped 6 bases and J dropped 1 base, with 16 bases sitting between them. The CDR3 here is CASSRRMSLAKNIQYF. The CDR3 DNA sequence: TGTGCCAGCAGCCGCCGAATGAGTTTGGCCAAAAACATTCAGTACTTC.

This clonotype was counted many times. The V and J genes are TRBV7-8 and TRBJ2-3; D is ambiguous. Germline V gene sequence: CDR1 SGHVS, CDR2 FQNEAQ. There are 17 residues in the CDR3. Trimming took 0 bases from V and 0 from J, leaving 13 bases between them. As DNA, the CDR3 is TGTGCCAGCAGCTTAGCGCAGGCTACCCGAAGCACAGATACGCAGTATTTT. Amino acid sequence: CASSLAQATRSTDTQYF.

DNA of the CDR3: TGCGCCAGCAGCCAAGAGGCTAGCGGGACTCGTACGCAGTATTTT. This sequence encodes CASSQEASGTRTQYF. V and J are TRBV4-1 and TRBJ2-3, with TRBD2 identical over 9 bases. V gave up 0 bases and J gave up 8 bases; unmatched junction bases: 6. Germline V gives CDR1 MGHRA, CDR2 YSYEKL. There are 15 residues in the CDR3.

This clonotype occurred many times. The chain links TRBV20-1 to TRBJ1-2; the D is unclear. The ends were cut back, 1 base at V and 4 bases at J, with 10 bases in the middle. CDR3 length equals 13 residues. Germline loops: CDR1 DFQATT, CDR2 SNEGSKA (reference sequence). The CDR3 coding sequence is TGCAGTGCTAGAGTGGAGGGTACCTATGGCTACACCTTC. Translated: CSARVEGTYGYTF.

This clonotype was found many times. This sequence joins TRBV28 and TRBJ2-3; 7 bases agree with TRBD2. The V segment lost 3 bases and the J segment 4 bases; nucleotides outside the gene matches: 7. Germline V gene lookup returns CDR1 MDHEN and CDR2 SYDVKM. The CDR3 is 15 amino acids. The CDR3 DNA sequence: TGTGCCAGCAGTTTGGCGGGAGCGACCCCAGATACGCAGTATTTT. Its protein is CASSLAGATPDTQYF. The full variable domain, its missing parts supplied by reference TRBV28 and TRBJ2-3, is DVKVTQSSRYLVKRTGEKVFLECVQDMDHENMFWYRQDPGLGLRLIYFSYDVKMKEKGDIPEGYSVSREKKERFSLILESASTNQTSMYLCASSLAGATPDTQYFGPGTRLTVL.

V usage is TRBV5-1 and J usage is TRBJ2-3, with TRBD1 as a possible D gene (7 bases). This CDR3 is built from 17 residues. The germline V gene has CDR1 SGHRS and CDR2 YFSETQ. V shed 7 bases and J shed 2 bases, with 23 bases lying between them. CDR3 coding DNA: TGCGCCAGCGGGCAGGGGGGTACCGCCGCCGTCACAGATACGCAGTATTTT. It translates to CASGQGGTAAVTDTQYF.

V is TRBV30 and J is TRBJ2-1; 7 positions agree with TRBD1. V shed 3 bases, J shed 4 bases, and the junction held 6 bases outside the gene matches. CDR3 length: 14 residues. CDR1 is GTSNPN, CDR2 SVGIG, per germline (reference sequence). CDR3 in DNA: TGTGCCTGGAGCGGAGACAGGGCTTACAATGAGCAGTTCTTC. Residues: CAWSGDRAYNEQFF.

In its sample, this clonotype was seen a few times. The J gene is TRBJ2-5, the V gene TRBV12-5, with 7 bases that match TRBD2. The V gene end was trimmed by 7 bases and the J gene end by 4 bases; junction bases not matched to a gene: 6. CDR1 and CDR2 from the germline V gene are LGHNT and FRNRAP. This CDR3 region has 13 residues. The CDR3 here is CASDLRGRETQYF. In DNA form, the CDR3 reads TGTGCTAGTGACCTGCGGGGGAGAGAGACCCAGTACTTC.

V gene TRBV11-2 combines with J gene TRBJ2-1; D is unclear. The CDR3 is 16 residues long. Per the germline V gene, CDR1 is SGHAT and CDR2 is FQNNGV. The V end lost 1 base, the J end lost 1 base, and 11 bases lay between the germline ends. CDR3 sequence reads: CASSLAQFTSYNEQFF. The CDR3 DNA sequence: TGTGCCAGCAGCTTAGCCCAGTTTACTTCCTACAATGAGCAGTTCTTC.

Only a few counts were recorded for this clonotype. This chain connects TRBV5-1 to TRBJ2-3; 9 positions match TRBD2. CDR1 and CDR2 from the germline V gene are SGHRS and YFSETQ. This CDR3 is built from 14 residues. V shed 5 bases, J shed 2 bases, and the junction held 3 bases outside the gene matches. The CDR3 DNA is TGCGCCAGCAGACTAGCGGGTAACACAGATACGCAGTATTTT. It yields the protein CASRLAGNTDTQYF.

This clonotype has more than one count but fewer than ten. In nucleotides, the CDR3 is TGCAGCGTTGCGGGTAGTACTCACCAAGAGACCCAGTACTTC. It codes for CSVAGSTHQETQYF. The chain links TRBV29-1 to TRBJ2-5, with unresolved D. The ends were cut back, 4 bases at V and 0 bases at J, with 12 bases in the middle. The CDR3 runs to 14 residues. Germline V gives CDR1 SQVTM, CDR2 ANQGSEA.

The chain carries TRBV10-3 and TRBJ2-3; 7 bases align to TRBD1. The CDR3 spans 13 residues. Germline CDR1 is ENHRY and CDR2 is SYGVKD. Unmatched junction bases numbered 1, after V lost 6 bases and J lost 1 base. The CDR3 sequence: CAISGQGTDTQYF. The CDR3 coding sequence is TGTGCCATCAGCGGACAGGGCACAGATACGCAGTATTTT.

This clonotype has a handful of counts. The V gene is TRBV11-2, the J gene TRBJ2-5; D is uncertain. CDR1 is SGHAT, CDR2 FQNNGV, per germline. V was shortened by 1 base and J by 4 bases, with 10 bases between the two germline ends. The CDR3 runs to 14 residues. In nucleotides, the CDR3 is TGTGCCAGCAGCTTAGGAGGCCAGACAGAGACCCAGTACTTC. Its translation is CASSLGGQTETQYF.

In its sample, this clonotype was seen a few times. The chain uses TRBV14 and TRBJ2-7; 9 bases agree with TRBD1. J was trimmed by 7 bases and V by 5 bases; bases with no gene match: 12. CDR3 length: 15 amino acids. Germline V lookup: CDR1 SGHDN, CDR2 FVKESK. The chain's CDR3 is CASSSRSGQGEEQYF. As DNA, the CDR3 is TGTGCCAGCAGCTCCCGTTCGGGACAGGGCGAAGAGCAGTACTTC.

The DNA for the CDR3 is TGTGCCAGCAGCCAAGACAAGGTCAATAATTCACCCCTCCACTTT. This encodes CASSQDKVNNSPLHF. This chain links TRBV14 with TRBJ1-6, with D unresolved. V was clipped by 0 bases and J by 5 bases, with 8 bases between them. Germline-derived CDR1 and CDR2 are SGHDN and FVKESK. The CDR3 sequence is 15 residues long.

J is TRBJ2-4 and V is TRBV7-8; D is undetermined. Trimming pared 1 base from V and 0 bases from J, leaving 13 bases between. The CDR3 runs 17 residues. The V gene's germline CDR1 is SGHVS and CDR2 FQNEAQ. The CDR3: CASSLESNFIAKNIQYF. CDR3 nucleotides: TGTGCCAGCAGCTTAGAATCGAACTTTATAGCCAAAAACATTCAGTACTTC. Full variable domain (outside the CDR3, taken from reference TRBV7-8 and TRBJ2-4): GAGVSQSPRYKVAKRGQDVALRCDPISGHVSLFWYQQALGQGPEFLTYFQNEAQLDKSGLPSDRFFAERPEGSVSTLKIQRTQQEDSAVYLCASSLESNFIAKNIQYFGAGTRLSVL.

This chain joins TRBV20-1 and TRBJ1-5; D gene uncertain. The V end lost 6 bases, the J end lost 3 bases, and 15 bases lay between the germline ends. CDR1 and CDR2 (germline): DFQATT, SNEGSKA (reference sequence). The CDR3 spans 14 residues. CDR3 sequence reads: CSAKPGHSNQPQHF. CDR3 in DNA: TGCAGTGCCAAGCCAGGCCACTCCAATCAGCCCCAGCATTTT.

This clonotype was counted ten times or more. This chain joins TRBV9 and TRBJ2-6; 10 bases are shared with TRBD1. Trimming cost V 4 bases and J 2 bases; bases outside gene matches: 15. The CDR3 consists of 20 residues. In germline, CDR1 is SGDLS, CDR2 YYNGEE. The CDR3 bases are TGTGCCAGCAGCAGGGACAAGACGAGACAGGGGGCTACTGGGGCCAACGTCCTGACTTTC. Translated, it gives CASSRDKTRQGATGANVLTF.

In its sample, this clonotype was seen many times. The CDR3, as DNA: TGCAGCGTTGAAAAGACAGCCCCGGGAGAGCAGTACTTC. It specifies CSVEKTAPGEQYF. The chain carries TRBV29-1 and TRBJ2-7; D is possibly TRBD1 or TRBD2 (5 bases each). Between the trimmed V and J ends, which lost 2 bases and 7 bases, there was a span of 15 bases. There are 13 residues in the CDR3. Germline CDR1 reads SQVTM; CDR2 reads ANQGSEA.